These T cell receptor beta chains were read from a single sample in a study of blood T cell repertoires in COVID-19. Repertoires were generated with immunoSEQ multiplex PCR, while TCRdb's copy carries only in-frame clones and drops some. The sample includes about 260,000 clones, about 87% of them seen just once. The sample was peripheral blood. These receptors came from a man aged 60 to 69 who had recovered from COVID-19. The CDR3 runs from the conserved cysteine through the conserved F or W. The order of the fields is clone size, V gene, D gene, J gene, CDR3 protein, CDR3 DNA. D genes are given only for firm matches. Clone size appears in some rows only: once, few, many, or a class for an expanded clone.

NA	TRBV3-1/TRBV3-2	TRBD1	TRBJ2-1	CASSQEGNRDRGYNEQFF	TGTGCCAGCAGCCAAGAGGGAAACCGGGACAGGGGCTACAATGAGCAGTTCTTC
NA	TRBV30	TRBD1	TRBJ2-2	CAWRPTGENTGELFF	TGTGCCTGGAGACCGACAGGGGAGAACACCGGGGAGCTGTTTTTT
NA	TRBV29-1	TRBD1	TRBJ1-2	CSVRTGPYGYTF	TGCAGCGTAAGGACAGGGCCTTATGGCTACACCTTC
NA	TRBV6-5	TRBD1	TRBJ2-7	CASKMDRVGVHEQYF	TGTGCCAGCAAAATGGACAGGGTGGGTGTCCACGAGCAGTACTTC
NA	TRBV6-4	NA	TRBJ2-7	CASSTTSGSYEQYF	TGTGCCAGCAGCACGACTAGTGGGTCCTACGAGCAGTACTTC
NA	TRBV6-5	TRBD1	TRBJ1-2	CASSSPTGAYGYTF	TGTGCCAGCAGTTCCCCGACAGGGGCCTATGGCTACACCTTC
NA	TRBV6-1	NA	TRBJ1-6	CASSDARNSQSSSYNSPLHF	TGTGCCAGCAGTGACGCCAGGAATTCGCAATCAAGCTCCTATAATTCACCCCTCCACTTT
NA	TRBV14	NA	TRBJ1-6	CASSVLPRGSPLHF	TGTGCCAGCAGCGTTCTCCCTAGGGGGTCACCCCTCCACTTT
NA	TRBV9	NA	TRBJ1-1	CASSEAGVAEAFF	TGTGCCAGCAGCGAAGCAGGGGTCGCTGAAGCTTTCTTT
NA	TRBV9	NA	TRBJ2-2	CASSPRTSNTGELFF	TGTGCCAGCAGCCCCCGGACATCGAACACCGGGGAGCTGTTTTTT
NA	TRBV3-1/TRBV3-2	TRBD2	TRBJ2-2	CASSQGLAGVTGELFF	TGTGCCAGCAGCCAAGGCCTAGCGGGAGTCACCGGGGAGCTGTTTTTT
NA	TRBV5-1	NA	TRBJ1-2	CASSYGADYGYTF	TGCGCCAGCAGCTATGGGGCGGACTATGGCTACACCTTC
NA	TRBV11-2	TRBD1	TRBJ2-7	CASSPGTVGDEQYF	TGTGCCAGCAGCCCCGGGACAGTCGGCGACGAGCAGTACTTC
NA	TRBV4-2	NA	TRBJ2-3	CASSHGAGGTSTDTQYF	TGTGCCAGCAGCCACGGAGCGGGTGGTACCAGCACAGATACGCAGTATTTT
NA	TRBV9	TRBD1	TRBJ1-2	CASSPLTGGTGGYTF	TGTGCCAGCAGCCCTCTTACAGGGGGGACGGGTGGCTACACCTTC
once	TRBV28	NA	TRBJ1-1	CASTLGQGNTEAFF	TGTGCCAGCACCCTGGGGCAGGGGAACACTGAAGCTTTCTTT
NA	TRBV5-6	TRBD1	TRBJ2-7	CASSLWDRDEQYF	TGTGCCAGCAGCTTGTGGGACAGGGACGAGCAGTACTTC
once	TRBV5-1	NA	TRBJ2-7	CASSLNGNDYEQYF	TGCGCCAGCAGCTTGAACGGGAACGACTACGAGCAGTACTTC
NA	TRBV9	NA	TRBJ1-2	CASSPGGHGYTF	TGTGCCAGCAGTCCGGGGGGACATGGCTACACCTTC
NA	TRBV6-5	TRBD1	TRBJ1-5	CASRADRANQPQHF	TGTGCCAGCAGGGCGGACAGGGCCAATCAGCCCCAGCATTTT
NA	TRBV6-6	NA	TRBJ1-6	CASSAPGSYNSPLHF	TGTGCCAGCAGTGCCCCAGGGTCATATAATTCACCCCTCCACTTT
NA	TRBV14	NA	TRBJ1-5	CASSQEIQGRADQPQHF	TGTGCCAGCAGCCAAGAAATCCAGGGGAGGGCGGATCAGCCCCAGCATTTT
NA	TRBV7-6	NA	TRBJ2-2	CASSLNSPNTGELFF	TGTGCCAGCAGCTTGAACAGCCCGAACACCGGGGAGCTGTTTTTT
NA	TRBV7-3	TRBD2	TRBJ2-7	CASSWTSGGPYEQYF	TGTGCCAGCAGCTGGACTAGCGGGGGGCCCTACGAGCAGTACTTC
NA	TRBV14	TRBD2	TRBJ2-5	CASSLGRAGPARETQYF	TGTGCCAGCAGTCTCGGTCGAGCGGGGCCCGCCAGAGAGACCCAGTACTTC
NA	TRBV6-6	TRBD1	TRBJ1-2	CASSETGGYGYTF	TGTGCCAGCAGCGAGACAGGGGGTTATGGCTACACCTTC
NA	TRBV12-5	NA	TRBJ1-2	CASGLAPGGHYGYTF	TGTGCTAGTGGTTTGGCCCCGGGAGGCCACTATGGCTACACCTTC
NA	TRBV7-3	NA	TRBJ2-1	CASSLGQRNEQFF	TGTGCCAGCAGCTTAGGACAGAGGAATGAGCAGTTCTTC
NA	TRBV11-2	NA	TRBJ2-1	CASSLRDTDNEQFF	TGTGCCAGCAGCTTAAGGGACACCGACAATGAGCAGTTCTTC
NA	TRBV19	NA	TRBJ2-7	CASSIRGPLYEQYF	TGTGCCAGTAGTATCAGGGGCCCTCTCTACGAGCAGTACTTC
once	TRBV6-5	NA	TRBJ1-6	CASSRGDSPLHF	TGTGCCAGCAGTCGGGGAGATTCACCCCTCCACTTT
NA	TRBV7-8	NA	TRBJ1-2	CASSPPGLYGYTF	TGTGCCAGCAGCCCCCCGGGACTCTATGGCTACACCTTC
NA	TRBV6-5	NA	TRBJ2-3	CASRDGQPGTDTQYF	TGTGCCAGCAGGGACGGACAGCCCGGCACAGATACGCAGTATTTT
once	TRBV19	TRBD1	TRBJ1-5	CASTGQGTFQPQHF	TGTGCCAGTACCGGACAGGGTACTTTTCAGCCCCAGCATTTT
NA	TRBV19	NA	TRBJ1-3	CASSPRTEGSGNTIYF	TGTGCCAGTAGTCCACGGACAGAAGGCTCTGGAAACACCATATATTTT